A selection of T cell receptor beta chains follows, all from one sample in a study of blood T cell repertoires in COVID-19. Data came from immunoSEQ multiplex PCR; TCRdb stores just in-frame clones and leaves some out. Here the sample spans 300,000 to 400,000 clones, about 88% being singletons. Material: peripheral blood. These receptors were taken from a woman aged 65 to 85 with COVID-19, enrolled during active disease. Both conserved end residues are part of each CDR3. The D gene is left open where the match is weak. Size values are once, few and many counts, or a class for expanded clones, and some rows have none.

j_gene: TRBJ1-2
abundance: NA
len: 13
v_gene: TRBV19
d_gene: TRBD1
CDR3aa: CATRSGQGYGYTF
CDR3nt: TGTGCCACCCGATCAGGACAGGGATATGGCTACACCTTC

j_gene: TRBJ1-1
abundance: NA
len: 14
v_gene: TRBV11-3
d_gene: NA
CDR3aa: CASSLGAENTEAFF
CDR3nt: TGTGCCAGCAGCTTAGGGGCCGAGAACACTGAAGCTTTCTTT

j_gene: TRBJ1-4
abundance: NA
len: 15
v_gene: TRBV5-1
d_gene: NA
CDR3aa: CASSLSGNFNEKLFF
CDR3nt: TGCGCCAGCAGCCTTTCAGGGAACTTTAATGAAAAACTGTTTTTT

j_gene: TRBJ2-5
abundance: NA
len: 15
v_gene: TRBV5-1
d_gene: NA
CDR3aa: CASSLGLQYQETQYF
CDR3nt: TGCGCCAGCAGCTTGGGACTCCAGTACCAAGAGACCCAGTACTTC

j_gene: TRBJ1-1
abundance: NA
len: 15
v_gene: TRBV2
d_gene: NA
CDR3aa: CASLWSGASNTEAFF
CDR3nt: TGTGCCAGCTTGTGGTCAGGGGCGTCGAACACTGAAGCTTTCTTT

j_gene: TRBJ2-5
abundance: NA
len: 13
v_gene: TRBV7-9
d_gene: TRBD2
CDR3aa: CASSPALAETQYF
CDR3nt: TGTGCCAGCAGCCCCGCACTAGCGGAGACCCAGTACTTC

j_gene: TRBJ1-4
abundance: NA
len: 15
v_gene: TRBV9
d_gene: TRBD1
CDR3aa: CASSGEQGALEKLFF
CDR3nt: TGTGCCAGCAGCGGAGAACAGGGGGCGCTGGAAAAACTGTTTTTT

j_gene: TRBJ2-7
abundance: NA
len: 15
v_gene: TRBV9
d_gene: NA
CDR3aa: CASSVAGSNSYEQYF
CDR3nt: TGTGCCAGCAGCGTAGCTGGCAGTAACTCCTACGAGCAGTACTTC

j_gene: TRBJ1-6
abundance: NA
len: 15
v_gene: TRBV5-1
d_gene: NA
CDR3aa: CASSLGAGDNSPLHF
CDR3nt: TGCGCCAGCAGCTTGGGGGCAGGTGATAATTCACCCCTCCACTTT

j_gene: TRBJ1-3
abundance: NA
len: 13
v_gene: TRBV5-4
d_gene: NA
CDR3aa: CASSHPGLNTIYF
CDR3nt: TGTGCCAGCAGCCATCCGGGACTAAACACCATATATTTT

j_gene: TRBJ1-6
abundance: NA
len: 16
v_gene: TRBV7-8
d_gene: NA
CDR3aa: CASSLVGQSGNSPLHF
CDR3nt: TGTGCCAGCAGCTTAGTGGGGCAGTCGGGTAATTCACCCCTCCACTTT

j_gene: TRBJ2-6
abundance: NA
len: 18
v_gene: TRBV2
d_gene: TRBD1
CDR3aa: CASSLTGALLSGANVLTF
CDR3nt: TGTGCCAGCAGTTTGACAGGGGCCCTCCTTTCTGGGGCCAACGTCCTGACTTTC

j_gene: TRBJ1-5
abundance: NA
len: 12
v_gene: TRBV21-1
d_gene: NA
CDR3aa: CASSTRLRPQHF
CDR3nt: TGTGCCAGCAGCACTAGGTTGCGGCCCCAGCATTTT

j_gene: TRBJ1-3
abundance: NA
len: 16
v_gene: TRBV19
d_gene: NA
CDR3aa: CASSMKSAISGNTIYF
CDR3nt: TGTGCCAGTAGTATGAAGTCCGCTATCTCTGGAAACACCATATATTTT

j_gene: TRBJ2-3
abundance: NA
len: 16
v_gene: TRBV7-2
d_gene: TRBD2
CDR3aa: CASSLDSGGSADTQYF
CDR3nt: TGTGCCAGCAGCTTAGATAGCGGGGGGAGTGCAGATACGCAGTATTTT

j_gene: TRBJ1-5
abundance: NA
len: 13
v_gene: TRBV4-3
d_gene: NA
CDR3aa: CASSQDPRQPQHF
CDR3nt: TGCGCCAGCAGCCAAGATCCGCGGCAGCCCCAGCATTTT

j_gene: TRBJ1-4
abundance: NA
len: 16
v_gene: TRBV7-9
d_gene: NA
CDR3aa: CASSSTITGEVGKLFF
CDR3nt: TGTGCCAGCAGCTCTACCATCACCGGGGAGGTGGGGAAACTGTTTTTT

j_gene: TRBJ1-5
abundance: NA
len: 12
v_gene: TRBV6-5
d_gene: NA
CDR3aa: CASRQRGQPQHF
CDR3nt: TGTGCCAGCAGACAACGGGGTCAGCCCCAGCATTTT

j_gene: TRBJ1-6
abundance: few
len: 17
v_gene: TRBV27
d_gene: NA
CDR3aa: CASSLSSPPRYNSPLHF
CDR3nt: TGTGCCAGCAGTTTATCGAGTCCGCCACGTTATAATTCACCCCTCCACTTT

j_gene: TRBJ1-5
abundance: NA
len: 14
v_gene: TRBV6-5
d_gene: NA
CDR3aa: CASSYPRQNQPQHF
CDR3nt: TGTGCCAGCAGTTATCCCAGACAGAATCAGCCCCAGCATTTT

j_gene: TRBJ1-1
abundance: NA
len: 14
v_gene: TRBV5-8
d_gene: NA
CDR3aa: CASSQGARNTEAFF
CDR3nt: TGTGCCAGCAGCCAAGGGGCGCGGAACACTGAAGCTTTCTTT

j_gene: TRBJ1-1
abundance: once
len: 13
v_gene: TRBV27
d_gene: NA
CDR3aa: CASRGLAGTEAFF
CDR3nt: TGTGCCAGCAGGGGCCTGGCGGGCACTGAAGCTTTCTTT

j_gene: TRBJ1-2
abundance: NA
len: 11
v_gene: TRBV30
d_gene: TRBD1
CDR3aa: CAWSTGVGYTF
CDR3nt: TGTGCCTGGAGCACAGGGGTAGGCTACACCTTC

j_gene: TRBJ2-6
abundance: NA
len: 17
v_gene: TRBV19
d_gene: NA
CDR3aa: CASSGGSPYSGANVLTF
CDR3nt: TGTGCCAGTAGTGGGGGCAGTCCCTACTCTGGGGCCAACGTCCTGACTTTC

j_gene: TRBJ1-1
abundance: NA
len: 15
v_gene: TRBV28
d_gene: TRBD1
CDR3aa: CASSTAGQGNTEAFF
CDR3nt: TGTGCCAGCAGTACGGCGGGACAGGGGAACACTGAAGCTTTCTTT

j_gene: TRBJ1-2
abundance: NA
len: 13
v_gene: TRBV5-1
d_gene: TRBD1
CDR3aa: CASSLAGGRGYTF
CDR3nt: TGCGCCAGCAGCTTGGCAGGGGGCCGGGGCTACACCTTC

j_gene: TRBJ1-2
abundance: NA
len: 13
v_gene: TRBV5-6
d_gene: TRBD1
CDR3aa: CASSRQGAGGYTF
CDR3nt: TGTGCCAGCAGCCGACAGGGGGCGGGAGGCTACACCTTC

j_gene: TRBJ2-2
abundance: NA
len: 14
v_gene: TRBV2
d_gene: TRBD1
CDR3aa: CASSRDRETGELFF
CDR3nt: TGTGCCAGCAGTAGAGACAGGGAGACCGGGGAGCTGTTTTTT

j_gene: TRBJ2-1
abundance: NA
len: 16
v_gene: TRBV5-1
d_gene: TRBD2
CDR3aa: CASSLYLAGGYNEQFF
CDR3nt: TGCGCCAGCAGCTTGTATCTAGCGGGGGGCTACAATGAGCAGTTCTTC

j_gene: TRBJ2-3
abundance: NA
len: 14
v_gene: TRBV30
d_gene: NA
CDR3aa: CAWTRGIATDTQYF
CDR3nt: TGTGCCTGGACTAGAGGAATCGCGACAGATACGCAGTATTTT

j_gene: TRBJ1-2
abundance: NA
len: 16
v_gene: TRBV5-3
d_gene: NA
CDR3aa: CARSSTTGGIPDGYTF
CDR3nt: TGTGCCAGAAGCTCGACGACGGGAGGCATCCCAGATGGCTACACCTTC

j_gene: TRBJ1-2
abundance: NA
len: 14
v_gene: TRBV3-1/TRBV3-2
d_gene: NA
CDR3aa: CASSQGRQGYGYTF
CDR3nt: TGTGCCAGCAGCCAAGGGCGGCAGGGCTATGGCTACACCTTC

j_gene: TRBJ2-7
abundance: NA
len: 18
v_gene: TRBV7-9
d_gene: TRBD2
CDR3aa: CASSEMWLAGDLQNEQYF
CDR3nt: TGTGCCAGCAGCGAGATGTGGCTAGCGGGGGACCTTCAGAACGAGCAGTACTTC

j_gene: TRBJ2-3
abundance: NA
len: 14
v_gene: TRBV24-1
d_gene: NA
CDR3aa: CATSGRGSTDTQYF
CDR3nt: TGTGCCACCAGTGGTCGGGGGAGCACAGATACGCAGTATTTT

j_gene: TRBJ1-1
abundance: NA
len: 17
v_gene: TRBV27
d_gene: TRBD1
CDR3aa: CASSLSGGARLGTEAFF
CDR3nt: TGTGCCAGCAGTTTATCAGGGGGCGCAAGATTGGGCACTGAAGCTTTCTTT

j_gene: TRBJ2-3
abundance: NA
len: 15
v_gene: TRBV5-6
d_gene: TRBD2
CDR3aa: CASSLLVAGGDTQYF
CDR3nt: TGTGCCAGCAGCTTGTTGGTAGCGGGGGGTGATACGCAGTATTTT